This TCR beta chain emerged from a study of T cells in Graves' hyperthyroidism and ophthalmopathy. At least ten counts were recorded for this clonotype. Antigen specificity is unknown. Authors of the study amplified TCR beta CDR3 regions from RNA transcripts. HTBI primers were employed in a first-round RT-PCR of the TCR CDR3. TCRdb itself ran the multiplex PCR reads through MiXCR, one entry per CDR3 protein. The repertoire holds under 350,000 distinct CDR3 sequences, with under 30% as singletons. V lost 3 bases to trimming and J lost 0 bases, with 9 bases between them. Per the germline V gene, CDR1 is ENHRY and CDR2 is SYGVKD. This CDR3 contains 14 residues. Study findings and constraints: Most clonotypes that expanded in the thyroid above 0.001 also showed up in blood. Ophthalmopathy could be told apart from stable hyperthyroidism with a 13 V-J model.

This TCR was recovered from a man aged 40-55 years with Graves' hyperthyroidism that later progressed to Graves' ophthalmopathy. The sample taken for sequencing was blood. This chain joins TRBV10-3 and TRBJ2-7, with D possibly matching TRBD1 (5 bases). This CDR3 is CAISEGASSYEQYF. The CDR3 coding sequence is TGTGCCATCAGTGAAGGGGCCAGCTCCTACGAGCAGTACTTC.